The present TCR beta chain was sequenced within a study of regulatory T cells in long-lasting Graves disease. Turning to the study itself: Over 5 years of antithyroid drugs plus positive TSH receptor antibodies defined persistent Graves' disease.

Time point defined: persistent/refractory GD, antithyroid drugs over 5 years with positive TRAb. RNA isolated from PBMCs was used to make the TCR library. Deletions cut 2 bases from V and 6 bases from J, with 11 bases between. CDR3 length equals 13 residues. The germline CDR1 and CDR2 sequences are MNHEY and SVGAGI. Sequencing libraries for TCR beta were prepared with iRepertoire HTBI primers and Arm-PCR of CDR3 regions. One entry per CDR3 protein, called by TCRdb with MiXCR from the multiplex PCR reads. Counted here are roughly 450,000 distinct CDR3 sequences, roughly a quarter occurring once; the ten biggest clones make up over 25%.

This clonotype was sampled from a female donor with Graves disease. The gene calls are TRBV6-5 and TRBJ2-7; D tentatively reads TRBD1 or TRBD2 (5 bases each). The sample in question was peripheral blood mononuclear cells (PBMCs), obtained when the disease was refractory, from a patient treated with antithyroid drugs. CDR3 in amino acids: CASSYEGLVEQYF. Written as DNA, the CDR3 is TGTGCCAGCAGTTACGAGGGGTTGGTCGAGCAGTACTTC.